This TCR beta chain was captured in a study of shared clonotypes between healthy human individuals (dated by TCRdb to the early 2020s). Describing the broader study: The cohort included a few men and a couple of women between 18 and 49 years of age. Leukapheresis yielded between about 0.94 and 8.9 billion PBMCs per donor. To increase sequencing depth and limit assay-specific biases, different laboratories used diverse techniques to prepare libraries and sequence TCR repertoires. The study deeply sequenced blood TCR repertoires of five healthy adults to estimate repertoire size and the extent of clonotype sharing between individuals. For each donor, three plates each were used for CD4 naive and CD4 memory, two plates were used for CD8 naive, and one plate was used for CD8 memory. Results and caveats for the whole study, not just this receptor: Pairwise subsampling indicated that sequencing depth was expected to affect the degree of clonotype sharing among donors. The small number of donors limited the genetic and exposure-history diversity represented. Estimated clonotype richness was generally larger for naive than for memory subsets. Higher generation probabilities were observed for clonotypes shared by all four sorted-subset donors than for non-shared clonotypes. Sharing across several donors was observed for about 5% of naive CD4, under 4% of naive CD8, over 2% of memory CD4, and around 0.4% of memory CD8 clonotypes. Only blood was sampled, and tissue TCR repertoires likely differ from those in blood. Incomplete sequencing was indicated by rarefaction of sorted-subset datasets, despite the large sequencing depth.

Donors were healthy HIV-negative adults with no recently reported acute infections or vaccinations. Only Caucasian adults living in Nashville, Tennessee, USA were represented among the donors. CD4+ T cells were enriched by magnetic negative selection, after which naive cells were positively selected on CD45RA and the negative fraction was taken as the memory subset. After blood collection by leukapheresis, PBMCs were isolated using Ficoll-Histopaque density gradient centrifugation and then cryopreserved in the vapor phase of liquid nitrogen. Analytical flow cytometry was used to check the purity and quantity of every magnetically sorted T cell population. Genomic DNA was isolated from each sorted fraction and quantified by UV absorbance on a Nanodrop 2000c. TCR CDR3 regions were amplified from genomic DNA by multiplex PCR using the deep immunoSEQ assay. Genomic DNA extracted from each cell subset was distributed evenly over all wells of several immunoSEQ 96-well plates, and each plate served as one replicate. For sorted subsets, roughly 200 ng of genomic DNA, equivalent to roughly 30,000 T cell genomes, went into each replicate PCR. Purified libraries were measured with a Qubit 3.0 fluorometer, size-checked on a Bioanalyzer 2100, and measured again with the KAPA Library Quantification kit. Every immunoSEQ 96-well plate was sequenced on a dedicated single-read 150-cycle Illumina NextSeq 550 flow cell. In the authors' own workflow: Because only junctional sequences without quality scores were contained in the immunoSEQ output, filtering matching that applied to full-length reads could not be performed. To assign V/J genes and CDR3, sequences were annotated against IMGT germline references using PyIR, a Python wrapper for IgBLAST v1.9. Reads were filtered out if the reads had weak V/J assignments (E-value above 1e-6), no CDR3, stop codons, out-of-frame junctions, or ambiguous translated residues. V3J clonotypes were defined as sequences sharing an identical inferred V gene, J gene, and CDR3 amino acid sequence. Percentage overlap between repertoires was computed as shared unique clonotypes divided by the size of the smaller repertoire. Three approaches were used to assess repertoire richness: RTK rarefaction, the Chao1 estimator, and Recon v2.1 estimates of unobserved clonotypes. Generation probabilities were computed with OLGA for all TCRbeta clonotypes obtained by the gDNA method from a handful of donors. TCRdb took this table from immuneACCESS and kept in-frame rearrangements with V and J called. Such tables lack part of the clones; where checked against another copy, unresolved V genes explain under half of the gap, and the rest is unexplained. The V and J calls and clone size are taken from that table; D and trimming were inferred from the DNA. This sample is represented by over 1.4 million clones; around 97% of them were singletons. About 1.2% of the sample goes to the ten largest clones.

Turning to this clone: This clone's antigen is unknown. Per-base quality was not reported, and no clone a single base away is much larger than it.

Cut back by 2 bases and 1 base, the V and J ends lie 8 bases apart. From the cysteine through the phenylalanine, the CDR3 covers 15 amino acids. Only the CDR3 part of the read is kept: 45 bases, read in frame from the first base. The germline V gene encodes CDR1 MNHEY and CDR2 SVGAGI. The sample consisted of naive CD4+ T cells sorted from blood. Per the publication, the cell subset or site label means: CD45RA+ positively selected. The chain couples TRBV6-5 to TRBJ2-2; a tentative D call is TRBD2 (6 bases match). The clonotype originates from a man aged 25 to 40 in good health. This receptor has the CDR3 CASSYRDWNTGELFF. The base sequence is TGTGCCAGCAGTTACCGGGACTGGAACACCGGGGAGCTGTTTTTT.